These T cell receptor beta chains were read from a single sample in a study of blood T cell repertoires in COVID-19. The method was immunoSEQ multiplex PCR; TCRdb's version includes in-frame clones alone and lacks a portion of them. The sample shows 110,000 or so clones, about 88% of them seen only once. The sample consisted of peripheral blood. Receptor source: a woman between 65 and 79 years old who had recovered from COVID-19. Both conserved end residues are part of each CDR3. A D gene is named only where the DNA matches it firmly. The size of a clone is reported for some rows only, either as once, few or many, or as a class for expanded clones.

clone size,J gene,D gene,V gene,CDR3 protein,CDR3 DNA
-,TRBJ2-3,-,TRBV27,CASSFSHPSTDTQYF,TGTGCCAGCAGTTTTAGTCACCCTAGCACAGATACGCAGTATTTT
once,TRBJ1-1,-,TRBV6-5,CASSSPQGTEAFF,TGTGCCAGCAGCTCCCCCCAGGGGACTGAAGCTTTCTTT
-,TRBJ1-4,TRBD1,TRBV5-1,CASSEQGEKLFF,TGCGCCAGCAGCGAACAGGGGGAAAAACTGTTTTTT
-,TRBJ2-6,-,TRBV5-4,CASRSQGISGANVLTF,TGTGCCAGCAGATCCCAGGGGATCTCTGGGGCCAACGTCCTGACTTTC
-,TRBJ2-7,TRBD2,TRBV2,CASKRGRASDEQYF,TGTGCCAGCAAAAGAGGGAGGGCCAGCGACGAGCAGTACTTC
-,TRBJ2-1,-,TRBV24-1,CATSDPGAGPADEQFF,TGTGCCACCAGTGATCCGGGAGCGGGTCCGGCGGATGAGCAGTTCTTC
-,TRBJ2-7,-,TRBV11-1,CASSLAAVSYEQYF,TGTGCCAGCAGCTTAGCCGCTGTCAGTTACGAGCAGTACTTC
-,TRBJ1-5,TRBD1,TRBV28,CASIRQGQPWAQHF,TGTGCCAGCATAAGACAGGGGCAACCTTGGGCCCAGCATTTT
-,TRBJ1-5,TRBD1,TRBV6-5,CASRWDRPSNQPQHF,TGTGCCAGCAGGTGGGACAGACCGAGCAATCAGCCCCAGCATTTT
-,TRBJ2-4,-,TRBV7-3,CASSPNSLGDIQYF,TGTGCCAGCAGCCCGAACTCCCTAGGGGACATTCAGTACTTC
-,TRBJ2-7,TRBD2,TRBV19,CASSRGTSGIYEQYF,TGTGCCAGTAGCCGCGGGACTAGCGGAATCTACGAGCAGTACTTC
-,TRBJ2-2,TRBD1,TRBV5-4,CASSRGTGLGTGELFF,TGTGCCAGCAGTCGCGGGACAGGGTTAGGGACCGGGGAGCTGTTTTTT
few,TRBJ2-2,-,TRBV5-1,CASSLEGGGYSGELFF,TGCGCCAGCAGCTTGGAGGGTGGAGGCTATTCCGGGGAGCTGTTTTTT
-,TRBJ2-2,TRBD2,TRBV15,CATSRMAGGAGTGELFF,TGTGCCACCAGCAGGATGGCGGGGGGCGCAGGCACCGGGGAGCTGTTTTTT
-,TRBJ1-5,-,TRBV20-1,CSASSQGINSNQPQHF,TGCAGTGCTAGTAGCCAGGGGATAAATAGCAATCAGCCCCAGCATTTT
few,TRBJ1-3,-,TRBV18,CASSPLGGSGNTIYF,TGTGCCAGCTCACCACTGGGGGGCTCTGGAAACACCATATATTTT
-,TRBJ2-7,-,TRBV10-3,CAISESRTRGFYEQYF,TGTGCCATCAGTGAGAGCCGTACGAGAGGGTTCTACGAGCAGTACTTC
-,TRBJ2-5,TRBD2,TRBV9,CASSVGRGAGGRETQYF,TGTGCCAGCAGCGTAGGGAGGGGAGCGGGAGGACGAGAGACCCAGTACTTC
-,TRBJ2-2,-,TRBV7-2,CASSFRLLTGELFF,TGTGCCAGCAGCTTCCGACTACTCACCGGGGAGCTGTTTTTT
-,TRBJ2-2,-,TRBV18,CASSPRPSNTGELFF,TGTGCCAGCTCACCACGGCCTTCGAACACCGGGGAGCTGTTTTTT
-,TRBJ2-5,TRBD1,TRBV5-1,CASSPSGQGASETQYF,TGCGCCAGCAGCCCGTCGGGACAGGGGGCATCAGAGACCCAGTACTTC
-,TRBJ2-4,-,TRBV7-2,CASSPGGAQKNIQYF,TGTGCCAGCAGCCCCGGGGGAGCGCAAAAAAACATTCAGTACTTC